This TCR beta chain is drawn from a study of T cell responses to AZD1222 COVID-19 vaccine (dated by TCRdb to the early 2020s). In terms of the full investigation: TCR sequencing covered over 230 trial participants: 200 to 220 given two doses of AZD1222 and about 26 given two doses of MenACWY control vaccine. Trial participants were enrolled by age into subgroups of 18-55, 56-69 and 70-plus years, and roughly 150, 30 and 60 TCR-sequenced participants, respectively, were included in these subgroups.

As to this clone: Its antigen remains unidentified. The record has no base qualities; no much larger clone is one base away.

The label giving this sample's time point can be read as: about 28 days (+/-7) after the second vaccine dose. AZD1222 recipients given second doses at about 4 weeks or at about 12 weeks were pooled, since spike-specific TCR depth and breadth were not found to differ between the two schedules. Vaccinee samples were obtained from the UK trials COV001 and COV002, which included a single-blind randomized controlled phase 2/3 trial of AZD1222 (ChAdOx1 nCoV-19) in healthy adults. Trial participant PBMC samples were collected at day 0 and day 28 after the second dose for TCRbeta chain sequencing. The CDR3 regions of human TCRbeta chains were analyzed by immunosequencing. The source study handled its data this way. TCRs in the repertoires were matched against a reference library of SARS-CoV-2-specific TCRs that had been generated with the MIRA antigen-specificity platform. Breadth was defined as the fraction of unique TCRs that were SARS-CoV-2-associated. Depth was defined as the fraction of total T cells that were SARS-CoV-2-associated. Using the MIRA data, each spike-specific TCR was mapped to the spike region that the TCR reacts to and placed in a CD4 or CD8 class. Log10-transformed breadth and depth values were compared by one-way ANOVA with Sidak's multiple comparisons tests. This is the immuneACCESS table as TCRdb keeps it, with only in-frame sequences that have V and J called. A part of the clones is gone; compared with another copy, unresolved V genes explain less than half, and the rest is unexplained. The V and J calls and clone size are taken from that table; D and trimming were inferred from the DNA. Recorded for this sample are 180,000 or so clones; around 90% of them occurred a single time. The ten biggest clones cover 1% to 1.5% of the sample.

Overall results and qualifications from the work: The whole spike protein was spanned by vaccine-associated CD4 TCRs, and dominant responses were seen in regions 160-218 and 743-854. After two AZD1222 doses, both the breadth and the depth of spike-specific TCRs were significantly higher than at day 0 and than in MenACWY recipients. Reportedly, almost half of the unique spike-specific TCRs recognized epitopes lying outside the regions that are mutated in the B.1.351 and B.1.1.7 variants. Participants were mostly white British, with more females than males. The authors suggested clonal diversity may have been underestimated. Because no day 14 peak-response samples were available, repertoires were characterized only after the peak T cell response. Conclusions about previously exposed vaccinees are limited, since just a handful of AZD1222 recipients were seropositive for SARS-CoV-2 at baseline. In the small 56-69-year group, the increase in depth fell short of significance, most likely because of low power.

The clonotype originates from an adult who received the AZD1222 COVID-19 vaccine. This sample comprised peripheral blood, obtained 28 days after the second AZD1222 dose.

CDR3 reads: CASSPGTSGPLAKNIQYF. The nucleotide sequence reads as follows: TGTGCCAGCAGTCCGGGGACTAGCGGCCCACTAGCCAAAAACATTCAGTACTTC. This sequence uses TRBV28 and TRBJ2-4, and 11 junctional nucleotides match TRBD2. Measured from the cysteine to the phenylalanine, the CDR3 is 18 residues long. The kept DNA is CDR3 alone, 54 bases in frame from the first base. V is trimmed back by 5 bases and J by 0 bases, and the junction contains 9 bases that no gene match accounts for. Per the germline V gene, MDHEN is the CDR1 and SYDVKM is the CDR2.